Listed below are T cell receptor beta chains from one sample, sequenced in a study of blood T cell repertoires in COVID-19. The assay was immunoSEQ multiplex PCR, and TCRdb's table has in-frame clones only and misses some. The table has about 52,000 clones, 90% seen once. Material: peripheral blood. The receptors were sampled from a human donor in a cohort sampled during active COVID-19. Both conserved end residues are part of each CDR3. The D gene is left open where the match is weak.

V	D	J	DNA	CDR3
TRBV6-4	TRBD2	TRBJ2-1	TGTGCCAGCAGCGCTAGCGGGAGGTTGGTTGAGCAGTTCTTC	CASSASGRLVEQFF
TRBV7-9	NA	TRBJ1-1	TGTGCCAGCAGCTTAGCGGGGGGGCACACTGAAGCTTTCTTT	CASSLAGGHTEAFF
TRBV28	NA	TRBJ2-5	TGTGCCAGCAGTTTGGCAGGGCCCCGGGAGACCCAGTACTTC	CASSLAGPRETQYF
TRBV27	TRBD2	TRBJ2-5	TGTGCCAGCAGTTTAATGCCTAGCGGGAGGGGAAACCAAGAGACCCAGTACTTC	CASSLMPSGRGNQETQYF
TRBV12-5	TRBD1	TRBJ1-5	TGTGCTAGTAGAAAAAATTGGACAGGGGATATACGGCCCCAGCATTTT	CASRKNWTGDIRPQHF
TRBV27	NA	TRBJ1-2	TGTGCCAGCAGTCCGGACGGGGTGTGGGGCTACACCTTC	CASSPDGVWGYTF
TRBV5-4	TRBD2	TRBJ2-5	TGTGCCAGCAGCTTGTCTAGCGGGGGACAAGAGACCCAGTACTTC	CASSLSSGGQETQYF
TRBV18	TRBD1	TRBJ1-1	TGTGCCAGCTCAAAAAACAGGGGAAACACTGAAGCTTTCTTT	CASSKNRGNTEAFF
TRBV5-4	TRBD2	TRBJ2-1	TGTGCCAGCAGCTTGTTCGCGGGAGGAGGCTCCTACAATGAGCAGTTCTTC	CASSLFAGGGSYNEQFF
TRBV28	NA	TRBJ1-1	TGTGCCAGCAGTTATCGGGGAACTGAAGCTTTCTTT	CASSYRGTEAFF
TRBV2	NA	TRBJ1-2	TGTGCCAGCAGTGAGAGTCAATCCGGCTACACCTTC	CASSESQSGYTF
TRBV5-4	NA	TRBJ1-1	TGTGCCAGCAGCACCCGGTTCACTGAAGCTTTCTTT	CASSTRFTEAFF
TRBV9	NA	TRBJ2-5	TGTGCCAGCAGCGCCAGCCTGGCGGAACAAGAGACCCAGTACTTC	CASSASLAEQETQYF
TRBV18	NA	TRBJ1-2	TGTGCCAGCTCACCACCGGTCGGGAACTATGGCTACACCTTC	CASSPPVGNYGYTF
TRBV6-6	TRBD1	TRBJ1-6	TGTGCCAGCAGCGACAGGGCGGGCAATTCACCCCTCCACTTT	CASSDRAGNSPLHF
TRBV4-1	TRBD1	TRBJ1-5	TGCGCCAGCAGCCAAGTTGGACAGGGTCAGCCCCAGCATTTT	CASSQVGQGQPQHF
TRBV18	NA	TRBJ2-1	TGTGCCAGCTCACCCCAACTTGGCGGAGGCCGAGTGGGGGAGCAGTTCTTC	CASSPQLGGGRVGEQFF
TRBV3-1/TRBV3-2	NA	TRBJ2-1	TGTGCCAGCAGCCAGAGTAGCGGCAGGTCTGAGCAGTTCTTC	CASSQSSGRSEQFF
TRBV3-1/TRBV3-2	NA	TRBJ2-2	TGTGCCAGCAGAAACCGGGACACCAACACCGGGGAGCTGTTTTTT	CASRNRDTNTGELFF
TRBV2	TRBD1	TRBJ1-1	TGTGCCAGAGCCCCACGGACAGGGCGCACTGAAGCTTTCTTT	CARAPRTGRTEAFF
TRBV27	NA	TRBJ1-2	TGTGCCAGCAGTTCAGACAGGACGAGCTATGGCTACACCTTC	CASSSDRTSYGYTF
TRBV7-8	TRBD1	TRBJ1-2	TGTGCCAGCAGCATGGGACAGGGGTTTGGCTACACCTTC	CASSMGQGFGYTF
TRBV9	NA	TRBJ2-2	TGTGCCAGCAGCGTAGGAGGGCCCACCGGGGAGCTGTTTTTT	CASSVGGPTGELFF